This is a list of T cell receptor beta chains from one sample in a study of T cell changes during pregnancy in multiple sclerosis. TCRdb's copy holds only in-frame clones and misses some; the assay was immunoSEQ multiplex PCR. The sample consists of about 93,000 clones, around 92% of them appearing once. The material was peripheral blood, obtained after pregnancy. These receptors were collected from a female donor with multiple sclerosis, enrolled in a pregnancy study. Each CDR3 is given with its conserved first and last residue. D genes are given only for firm matches. Clone size is shown for a subset of rows, as once, few, many or a class of expanded clone.

cdr3_aa,cdr3_nt,clone_size,j_call,v_call,d_call
CASSYVGGHTDTQYF,TGCGCCAGCAGCTACGTCGGGGGGCACACAGATACGCAGTATTTT,-,TRBJ2-3,TRBV4-3,-
CASSIQGQGTYEQYF,TGTGCCAGTAGTATTCAGGGACAGGGGACGTACGAGCAGTACTTC,-,TRBJ2-7,TRBV19,TRBD1
CSVAPTIWETQYF,TGCAGCGTTGCCCCTACTATTTGGGAGACCCAGTACTTC,-,TRBJ2-5,TRBV29-1,-
CASSYMGQGSYEQYF,TGTGCCAGCAGTTACATGGGACAGGGATCCTACGAGCAGTACTTC,once,TRBJ2-7,TRBV6-6,TRBD1
CASSSDGSNTEAFF,TGCGCCAGCAGCTCGGACGGGAGCAACACTGAAGCTTTCTTT,-,TRBJ1-1,TRBV5-1,-
CASSSKNSGDEQFF,TGTGCCAGCAGCTCGAAAAATAGCGGGGATGAGCAGTTCTTC,-,TRBJ2-1,TRBV7-8,TRBD2
CASSVVRDAQYF,TGTGCCAGCAGCGTAGTGCGGGACGCGCAGTATTTT,-,TRBJ2-3,TRBV9,-
CASSIQGVQPQHF,TGTGCCAGCAGCATACAGGGGGTACAGCCCCAGCATTTT,-,TRBJ1-5,TRBV7-2,TRBD1
CASSEADKGTEAFF,TGTGCCAGCAGTGAAGCGGACAAGGGGACTGAAGCTTTCTTT,once,TRBJ1-1,TRBV6-1,-
CASSEQTGIMNTEAFF,TGTGCCAGCAGTGAACAGACAGGAATTATGAACACTGAAGCTTTCTTT,-,TRBJ1-1,TRBV6-1,-
CASSYPLGQGYLEQYF,TGTGCCAGCAGCTACCCCCTCGGACAGGGGTATCTCGAGCAGTACTTC,-,TRBJ2-7,TRBV11-2,TRBD1
CASSVVQGGNTGELFF,TGTGCCAGCAGCGTCGTTCAAGGGGGCAATACCGGGGAGCTGTTTTTT,-,TRBJ2-2,TRBV14,TRBD1
CASSREIGTGYEQYF,TGCGCCAGCAGCCGTGAAATCGGGACAGGCTACGAGCAGTACTTC,-,TRBJ2-7,TRBV4-3,TRBD1
CASSEAGVSTDTQYF,TGTGCCAGCAGTGAAGCAGGTGTTAGCACAGATACGCAGTATTTT,few,TRBJ2-3,TRBV25-1,-
CAWSWAGTEAFF,TGTGCCTGGAGCTGGGCGGGCACTGAAGCTTTCTTT,-,TRBJ1-1,TRBV30,-
CASSPQPVLAGATGELFF,TGTGCCAGCTCCCCTCAACCGGTACTAGCGGGGGCCACCGGGGAGCTGTTTTTT,-,TRBJ2-2,TRBV18,TRBD2
CASIDSLFGYTF,TGTGCCAGCATTGACTCTCTATTCGGCTACACCTTC,-,TRBJ1-2,TRBV2,-
CASSVDRGTDTQYF,TGTGCCAGCAGCGTGGACAGGGGGACAGATACGCAGTATTTT,once,TRBJ2-3,TRBV5-8,TRBD1
CASCSRGTEAFF,TGTGCCAGCTGTTCACGAGGGACTGAAGCTTTCTTT,once,TRBJ1-1,TRBV6-5,-
CASSDGAFYNQPQHF,TGTGCCAGCAGTGATGGGGCGTTTTACAATCAGCCCCAGCATTTT,-,TRBJ1-5,TRBV25-1,-
CASSRQGRVTEAFF,TGTGCCAGCAGTCGACAGGGTAGGGTCACTGAAGCTTTCTTT,-,TRBJ1-1,TRBV6-5,TRBD1
CASRRDSHNYGYTF,TGTGCCAGCAGACGAGATAGTCATAACTATGGCTACACCTTC,-,TRBJ1-2,TRBV2,-